The TCR beta chain under discussion was sequenced for a study of cytomegalovirus exposure and HLA in healthy donors. Study as a whole: Around 80 million unique TCR sequences came from HLA-typed donors in an early release.

Whole-study findings and limits: Approximately 18,000 TCR beta sequences were associated with HLA alleles at 0.05 false discovery rate in a later analysis. Many donors carried some public TCRs, although rarity characterized most TCR sequences. Compared with the approximately 670-donor mean, an Asian-associated ancestry cluster reportedly had fewer N-insertions, according to a later analysis.

The PCR had 60 Vbeta and 13 Jbeta primers. The protocol was immunoSEQ multiplex PCR, while the TCRdb copy is restricted to in-frame clones and leaves out a portion. The sample holds 130,000 to 150,000 clones, around four fifths seen once. Germline values: CDR1 MNHNS, CDR2 SASEGT. The V gene lost 3 bases and the J gene lost 8 bases, with 13 bases spanning the gap. CDR3 size: 13 residues. This clone was seen a handful of times. Its antigen is currently unknown. The specimen was PBMCs. V and J are TRBV6-1 and TRBJ1-1; the D gene is possibly TRBD1 (5 bases). This sequence originates from a young man in good health and CMV-seronegative. The CDR3 spells CASSDWQGREAFF. CDR3 nucleotide sequence: TGTGCCAGCAGTGATTGGCAGGGAAGAGAAGCTTTCTTT.